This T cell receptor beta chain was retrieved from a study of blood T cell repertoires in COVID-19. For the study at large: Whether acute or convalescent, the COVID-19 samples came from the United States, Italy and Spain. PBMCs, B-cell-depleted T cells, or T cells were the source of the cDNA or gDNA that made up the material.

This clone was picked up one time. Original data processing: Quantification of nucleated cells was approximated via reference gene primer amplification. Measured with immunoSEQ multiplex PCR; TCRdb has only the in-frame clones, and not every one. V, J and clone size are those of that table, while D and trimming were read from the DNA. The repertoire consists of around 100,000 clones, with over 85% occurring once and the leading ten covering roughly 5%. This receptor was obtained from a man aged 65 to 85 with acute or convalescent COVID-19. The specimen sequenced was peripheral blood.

The DNA of the CDR3 is TGTGCCAGCAGTTTTAGCCTCAATCAGCCCCAGCATTTT. It yields the protein CASSFSLNQPQHF. The chain couples TRBV12-3 or TRBV12-4 to TRBJ1-5; the D is unclear. The CDR3 totals 13 residues. The V end lost 3 bases, the J end lost 3 bases, and 6 bases lay between the germline ends.